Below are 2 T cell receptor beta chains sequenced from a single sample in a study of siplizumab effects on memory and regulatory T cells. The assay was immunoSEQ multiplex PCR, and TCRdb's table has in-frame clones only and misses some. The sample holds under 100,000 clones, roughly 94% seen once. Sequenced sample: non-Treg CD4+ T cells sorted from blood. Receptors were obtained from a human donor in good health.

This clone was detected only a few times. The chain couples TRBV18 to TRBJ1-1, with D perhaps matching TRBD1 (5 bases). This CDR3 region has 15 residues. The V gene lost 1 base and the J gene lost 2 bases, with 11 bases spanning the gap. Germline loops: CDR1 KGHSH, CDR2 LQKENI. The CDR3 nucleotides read TGTGCCAGCTCACCACGAATAGGGGCAAACACTGAAGCTTTCTTT. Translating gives CASSPRIGANTEAFF.

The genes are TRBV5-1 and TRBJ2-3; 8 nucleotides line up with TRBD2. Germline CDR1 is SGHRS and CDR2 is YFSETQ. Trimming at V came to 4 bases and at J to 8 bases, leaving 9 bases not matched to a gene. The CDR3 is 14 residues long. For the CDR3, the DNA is TGCGCCAGCAGCACGAGCGGGAGAGACGTTACGCAGTATTTT. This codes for CASSTSGRDVTQYF.